These 18 T cell receptor beta chains originate from one sample sequenced in a study of blood T cell repertoires in COVID-19. TCRdb keeps only in-frame clones here, not all; method: immunoSEQ multiplex PCR. The data show about 90,000 clones, just under 85% seen once. The sequenced sample was peripheral blood. The receptors derive from a woman in her seventies with active or convalescent COVID-19.

This clone was recorded only once. The chain couples TRBV5-1 to TRBJ2-3; 11 bases line up with TRBD1. There are 16 residues in the CDR3. J lost 3 bases, V lost 0 bases, and 3 bases had no gene match. Per germline, CDR1 SGHRS and CDR2 YFSETQ. The CDR3 loop is CASSLGDRGETDTQYF. The CDR3 nucleotides read TGCGCCAGCAGCTTGGGGGACAGGGGGGAGACAGATACGCAGTATTTT.

This chain links TRBV3-1 (or the pseudogene TRBV3-2) with TRBJ2-4; D call uncertain. This CDR3 contains 14 residues. The germline V and J ends were trimmed by 1 base and 3 bases, with 7 bases remaining between them. CDR1 and CDR2 (germline): LGHDT, YNNKEL (reference sequence). CDR3 DNA: TGTGCCAGCAGCCAAGTAGGCGGCAAAAACATTCAGTACTTC. Translated, it gives CASSQVGGKNIQYF.

The chain couples TRBV12-1 to TRBJ1-5; TRBD1, the table's D call, lacks a check against the DNA. TRBV12-1 is reported as a pseudogene. This CDR3 has 18 residues. For the CDR3, the DNA is TGTGCCAGCAGCTCGCCGGGGACAGGGGGCTCATGGAGTCAGCCCCAGCATTTT. Translating gives CASSSPGTGGSWSQPQHF.

This chain connects TRBV4-3 to TRBJ2-1; TRBD1 agrees at 10 bases. The CDR3 spans 17 residues. Per germline, CDR1 LGHNA and CDR2 YSLEER. Trimming at V came to 0 bases and at J to 7 bases, leaving 9 bases not matched to a gene. CDR3 region: CASSQDYGTGVMNEQFF. CDR3 nucleotide sequence: TGCGCCAGCAGCCAAGATTATGGGACAGGGGTAATGAATGAGCAGTTCTTC.

The rearrangement uses TRBV27 and TRBJ1-4, with a tentative D call TRBD1 (6 bases). The V end lost 4 bases, the J end lost 15 bases, and 21 bases lay between the germline ends. Germline CDR1 is MNHEY and CDR2 is SMNVEV (reference sequence). There are 14 residues in the CDR3. This CDR3 is CASSSPFRGRGMFF. The CDR3 DNA reads TGTGCCAGCAGTTCCCCTTTTAGGGGGAGGGGCATGTTTTTT.

V and J are TRBV5-8 and TRBJ1-2; 12 bases match TRBD1. The CDR3 extends over 17 amino acids. Germline V gene lookup returns CDR1 SGHTS and CDR2 YDEGEE. J was trimmed by 3 bases and V by 6 bases; bases with no gene match: 12. CDR3 nucleotide sequence: TGTGCCAGCATCCGACCGGGACAGGGGGCGATGTACTATGGCTACACCTTC. It is translated as CASIRPGQGAMYYGYTF. The whole variable domain, filled in from reference TRBV5-8 and TRBJ1-2, reads EAGVTQSPTHLIKTRGQQATLRCSPISGHTSVYWYQQALGLGLQFLLWYDEGEERNRGNFPPRFSGRQFPNYSSELNVNALELEDSALYLCASIRPGQGAMYYGYTFGSGTRLTVV.

V usage is TRBV5-4 and J usage is TRBJ2-1, with a possible D match to TRBD2 (5 bases). The V end was cut by 3 bases, the J end by 8 bases, with 15 bases between. The germline V gene has CDR1 SGHNT and CDR2 YYREEE (reference sequence). CDR3 length: 14 residues. CDR3: CASSSTRNSDEQFF. CDR3 DNA: TGTGCCAGCAGCTCTACTAGGAATTCAGATGAGCAGTTCTTC.

The rearrangement uses TRBV13 and TRBJ1-3; no clear D. This CDR3 has 16 amino acids. Germline CDR1 PRHDT, CDR2 FYEKMQ (reference sequence). V lost 0 bases, J lost 0 bases, and 9 bases lay in between. The CDR3 bases are TGTGCCAGCAGCTTAGGCTACGGAGCCTCTGGAAACACCATATATTTT. Translation gives CASSLGYGASGNTIYF.

CDR3 region: CASSLGPQQGAGTEAFF. For the CDR3, the DNA is TGCGCCAGCAGCTTAGGACCACAACAGGGGGCGGGGACTGAAGCTTTCTTT. This chain connects TRBV5-1 to TRBJ1-1, with TRBD1 identical over 9 bases. Unmatched junction bases numbered 13, after V lost 2 bases and J lost 5 bases. CDR3 length: 17 residues. The germline V gene has CDR1 SGHRS and CDR2 YFSETQ.

The rearrangement links TRBV5-1 to TRBJ1-4; D is unclear. The CDR3 totals 17 residues. With 4 bases removed from V and 4 bases from J, the gap between germline ends came to 20 bases. Germline lookup yields CDR1 SGHRS and CDR2 YFSETQ. Written as DNA, the CDR3 is TGCGCCAGCAGCCCTACAAGATCGGGGATAAGTAATGAAAAACTGTTTTTT. It is translated as CASSPTRSGISNEKLFF. Drawing the rest from reference TRBV5-1 and TRBJ1-4, the complete variable domain is KAGVTQTPRYLIKTRGQQVTLSCSPISGHRSVSWYQQTPGQGLQFLFEYFSETQRNKGNFPGRFSGRQFSNSRSEMNVSTLELGDSALYLCASSPTRSGISNEKLFFGSGTQLSVL.

This clone occurred once. The chain uses TRBV4-1 and TRBJ1-4; perhaps TRBD1 as D (6 bases). Germline V gives CDR1 MGHRA, CDR2 YSYEKL. V dropped 0 bases and J dropped 8 bases, with 19 bases sitting between them. CDR3 size: 17 residues. CDR3 nucleotides: TGCGCCAGCAGCCAAGATTTTATGGCAGGGGCGGACGAAAAACTGTTTTTT. Encoded protein: CASSQDFMAGADEKLFF.

The V and J genes are TRBV29-1 and TRBJ2-1, with 9 bases that match TRBD1. In germline, CDR1 is SQVTM, CDR2 ANQGSEA. The CDR3 has 14 residues. The junction had 3 bases not matched to a gene; V was cut back by 6 bases and J by 0 bases. CDR3 in amino acids: CSVGQGSSYNEQFF. CDR3 nucleotides: TGCAGCGTCGGACAGGGGAGCTCCTACAATGAGCAGTTCTTC.

The V call is TRBV5-1, the J call TRBJ1-6; D perhaps matches TRBD1 (6 bases). This CDR3 has 17 residues. The V and J ends lost 0 bases and 1 base respectively, with 11 bases between them. CDR1 and CDR2 from the germline V gene are SGHRS and YFSETQ. The CDR3 sequence: CASSLGQVRSYNSPLHF. In nucleotides, the CDR3 is TGCGCCAGCAGCTTGGGACAGGTCCGGTCCTATAATTCACCCCTCCACTTT.

V usage is TRBV20-1 and J usage is TRBJ1-2; D not certain. The germline V gene has CDR1 DFQATT and CDR2 SNEGSKA (reference sequence). The length of the CDR3 is 11 residues. V was clipped by 3 bases and J by 10 bases, with 12 bases between them. CDR3 protein: CSASSDKSYTF. CDR3 nucleotide sequence: TGCAGTGCTAGTTCTGACAAGTCCTACACCTTC.

The chain employs TRBV6-2 or TRBV6-3 and TRBJ1-5; 8 nucleotides align to TRBD1. This CDR3 comprises 15 residues. Germline lookup yields CDR1 MNHEY and CDR2 SVGEGT. Trimming at V came to 6 bases and at J to 2 bases, leaving 6 bases not matched to a gene. The CDR3 region is CASSPRGQGNQPQHF. Written as DNA, the CDR3 is TGTGCCAGCAGCCCTAGGGGACAGGGCAATCAGCCCCAGCATTTT.

V usage is TRBV19 and J usage is TRBJ2-2; perhaps TRBD1 as D (6 bases). The CDR3 is made up of 14 amino acids. Trimming shortened V by 6 bases and J by 3 bases, and 11 bases separated the two germline ends. The V gene's germline CDR1 is LNHDA and CDR2 SQIVND (reference sequence). The DNA for the CDR3 is TGTGCCAGTAGAGGGACAAGTCACACCGGGGAGCTGTTTTTT. Protein: CASRGTSHTGELFF.

V is TRBV18 and J is TRBJ1-5; weak D call: TRBD1 (5 bases). Trimming stripped 2 bases from V and 4 bases from J, with 24 bases between. Germline CDR1 KGHSH, CDR2 LQKENI. The CDR3 sequence is 19 residues long. Written as DNA, the CDR3 is TGTGCCAGCTCACCAGGAAAGTGGAAAGGCAGGGATCTAAATCAGCCCCAGCATTTT. Its translation is CASSPGKWKGRDLNQPQHF.

For the CDR3, the DNA is TGTGCCAGCAGCTTAGGAAGTATAGGTACAGGGGAGTACTTC. Translating it yields CASSLGSIGTGEYF. The genes are TRBV7-2 and TRBJ2-5; 7 bases line up with TRBD1. V shed 1 base and J 12 bases; nucleotides not matched to a gene: 11. This CDR3 has 14 residues. Germline lookup yields CDR1 SGHTA and CDR2 FQGNSA.